Each of the 27 T cell receptor beta chains below was sequenced from the same sample in a study of CD8 T cells in Susac syndrome. Random hexamers were used to reverse transcribe roughly 0.5 to 1 ug of RNA. TCRdb analysed the immunoSEQ multiplex PCR reads with MiXCR anew, one entry per CDR3 protein. The sample records 300,000 or so distinct CDR3 sequences, 90% to 95% being singletons. The specimen sequenced was CD4+ T cells from PBMCs. These receptors came from a human donor with multiple sclerosis.

The genes are TRBV19 and TRBJ1-2; 7 bases agree with TRBD1. The V gene's germline CDR1 is LNHDA and CDR2 SQIVND (reference sequence). There are 14 residues in the CDR3. Unmatched junction bases numbered 8, after V lost 4 bases and J lost 6 bases. CDR3 sequence reads: CASSTKSGTDGYTF. CDR3 coding DNA: TGTGCCAGTAGTACCAAATCGGGGACAGATGGCTACACCTTC.

This clonotype showed up just once. The V gene is TRBV29-1, the J gene TRBJ2-1, with 7 bases that match TRBD1. Per the germline V gene, CDR1 is SQVTM and CDR2 is ANQGSEA. V gave up 7 bases and J gave up 2 bases; unmatched junction bases: 11. This CDR3 comprises 15 residues. CDR3 loop: CSASRGGQPYNEQFF. CDR3 nucleotides: TGCAGCGCGAGCCGAGGGGGCCAACCCTACAATGAGCAGTTCTTC.

This clonotype was recorded only once. This rearrangement joins TRBV29-1 to TRBJ2-5, with D possibly being TRBD1 or TRBD2 (6 bases each). In germline, CDR1 is SQVTM, CDR2 ANQGSEA. This CDR3 contains 14 residues. Trimming shortened V by 4 bases and J by 1 base, and 13 bases separated the two germline ends. Here the CDR3 reads CSVGIGGTQETQYF. The CDR3 DNA reads as TGCAGCGTTGGGATAGGGGGGACCCAAGAGACCCAGTACTTC.

This clonotype was seen a handful of times. The CDR3 sequence is CSAGQGGNTEAFF. The CDR3 bases are TGCAGCGCTGGACAGGGAGGGAACACTGAAGCTTTCTTT. The chain links TRBV29-1 to TRBJ1-1; 8 nucleotides agree with TRBD1. The length of the CDR3 is 13 residues. Trimming at V came to 7 bases and at J to 1 base, leaving 5 bases not matched to a gene. Per the germline V gene, CDR1 is SQVTM and CDR2 is ANQGSEA.

This CDR3 is CASSLALTTSPLHF. The CDR3 DNA reads TGTGCCAGCAGCTTAGCCCTTACGACTTCACCCCTCCACTTT. V and J are TRBV7-9 and TRBJ1-6; D unclear. V lost 0 bases and J 9 bases, leaving 9 bases between the germline ends. The germline V gene has CDR1 SEHNR and CDR2 FQNEAQ (reference sequence). This CDR3 is built from 14 residues.

This chain uses TRBV4-1 with TRBJ1-5; a possible D gene is TRBD1 (5 bases). CDR3 size: 15 residues. V gave up 2 bases and J gave up 2 bases, with 10 bases separating them. Germline V gene data show CDR1 as MGHRA and CDR2 as YSYEKL. DNA for the CDR3: TGCGCCAGCAGCCAATCACCGGGGGGCAATCAGCCCCAGCATTTT. Protein: CASSQSPGGNQPQHF.

The chain recombines TRBV3-1 with TRBJ1-1; 10 bases are shared with TRBD1. V lost 3 bases, J lost 11 bases, and 18 bases stayed unmatched. Germline CDR1 reads LGHDT; CDR2 reads YNNKEL (reference sequence). The CDR3 length is 17 residues. CDR3 amino acids: CASSQHGIKTGGLKAFF. The CDR3 DNA is TGTGCCAGCAGCCAGCACGGTATCAAGACAGGGGGCTTGAAGGCTTTCTTT.

The chain combines TRBV12-3 or TRBV12-4 with TRBJ1-1; D is ambiguous. This CDR3 comprises 14 residues. Deletions cut 5 bases from V and 4 bases from J, with 14 bases between. The CDR3, as DNA: TGTGCCAGCAGTAGGACTGCCGAGGGCACTGAAGCTTTCTTT. This gives the protein CASSRTAEGTEAFF.

V and J are TRBV24-1 and TRBJ2-7; TRBD2 matches 8 bases. This CDR3 contains 14 residues. J was trimmed by 5 bases and V by 5 bases; bases with no gene match: 7. Germline CDR1 and CDR2: KGHDR and SFDVKD. The CDR3 sequence is CATSARGGLDEQYF. CDR3 coding DNA: TGTGCCACCAGTGCACGGGGGGGCCTCGACGAGCAGTACTTC.

This clonotype has just one count. The chain uses TRBV20-1 and TRBJ1-1; maybe TRBD1 (5 bases). The CDR3 is made up of 12 amino acids. In germline, CDR1 is DFQATT, CDR2 SNEGSKA (reference sequence). Trimming pared 3 bases from V and 5 bases from J, leaving 10 bases between. CDR3 sequence: CSARGGWTEAFF. The CDR3 DNA sequence: TGCAGTGCTAGGGGGGGTTGGACTGAAGCTTTCTTT.

This chain links TRBV5-8 with TRBJ1-2; the match to TRBD1 covers 8 bases. Germline CDR1 and CDR2: SGHTS and YDEGEE. The CDR3 consists of 18 residues. Trimming at V came to 0 bases and at J to 3 bases, leaving 13 bases not matched to a gene. The CDR3: CASSLAGPLFRGHYGYTF. The CDR3 DNA is TGTGCCAGCAGCTTGGCCGGCCCCTTATTCAGGGGGCACTATGGCTACACCTTC.

The V gene is TRBV4-1, the J gene TRBJ1-2; possibly TRBD1 for D (5 bases). The CDR3 has 13 residues. The germline V gene has CDR1 MGHRA and CDR2 YSYEKL. V lost 0 bases and J lost 5, with 7 bases in between. CDR3 sequence reads: CASSQEAGYGYTF. The CDR3, as DNA: TGCGCCAGCAGCCAAGAAGCAGGGTATGGCTACACCTTC.

J is TRBJ2-1 and V is TRBV6-2 or TRBV6-3; 12 bases line up with TRBD2. There are 15 residues in the CDR3. The ends lost 4 bases at V and 9 bases at J; junction bases unmatched: 7. CDR1 is MNHEY, CDR2 SVGEGT, per germline. The CDR3 is CASSWTSGAGGEQFF. For the CDR3, the DNA is TGTGCCAGCAGTTGGACTAGCGGGGCAGGGGGTGAGCAGTTCTTC.

The CDR3 DNA follows: TGTGCCAGCGGGGCCCACCTCGGGAACACTGAAGCTTTCTTT. The encoded protein is CASGAHLGNTEAFF. V usage is TRBV2 and J usage is TRBJ1-1; D might be TRBD1 (5 bases). Germline CDR1 is SNHLY and CDR2 is FYNNEI. The V gene lost 8 bases and the J gene lost 1 base, with 14 bases spanning the gap. CDR3 size: 14 residues.

The chain employs TRBV12-3 or TRBV12-4 and TRBJ1-6; 9 bases fit TRBD1. The CDR3 loop spans 17 amino acids. J was trimmed by 5 bases and V by 7 bases; bases with no gene match: 12. The CDR3 loop reads CASNFQPGQGNNSPLHF. The CDR3 coding sequence is TGTGCCAGCAACTTCCAACCGGGACAGGGTAATAATTCACCCCTCCACTTT.

The chain uses TRBV6-5 and TRBJ2-5, with 8 bases aligning to TRBD1. Germline CDR1 MNHEY, CDR2 SVGAGI. J lost 4 bases, V lost 6 bases, and 10 bases had no gene match. The CDR3 length is 15 residues. The CDR3 DNA reads TGTGCCAGCAGGCCCGGGACAGGCTCGGTAGAGACCCAGTACTTC. It codes for CASRPGTGSVETQYF.

This sequence joins TRBV27 and TRBJ2-7, with TRBD1 matching over 9 bases. CDR1 MNHEY and CDR2 SMNVEV come from the germline V gene (reference sequence). V lost 3 bases and J lost 1; bases outside the gene matches: 10. The CDR3 is 17 amino acids. DNA of the CDR3: TGTGCCAGCAGTTTGACCACAGGGGGCGTAGATTCCTACGAGCAGTACTTC. It yields the protein CASSLTTGGVDSYEQYF.

The rearrangement joins TRBV7-2 to TRBJ2-2, with 9 bases identical to TRBD1. V was pared by 1 base and J by 5 bases, with 2 bases of the junction left unmatched. The CDR3 totals 15 residues. The germline V gene has CDR1 SGHTA and CDR2 FQGNSA. The CDR3 region has the DNA TGTGCCAGCAGCTTAGGGACAGGGGTTACCGGGGAGCTGTTTTTT. It codes for CASSLGTGVTGELFF.

CDR3 region: CAWNGLGQSPGNTIYF. As DNA, the CDR3 is TGTGCCTGGAATGGCCTCGGACAGTCACCGGGAAACACCATATATTTT. J is TRBJ1-3 and V is TRBV30; TRBD1 is a possible D gene (6 bases). In germline, CDR1 is GTSNPN, CDR2 SVGIG (reference sequence). The ends were cut back, 4 bases at V and 4 bases at J, with 20 bases in the middle. The CDR3 consists of 16 residues.

The genes are TRBV5-1 and TRBJ1-2, with TRBD1 as a possible D gene (6 bases). This CDR3 has 12 residues. Germline V gives CDR1 SGHRS, CDR2 YFSETQ. V lost 4 bases to trimming and J lost 14 bases, with 18 bases between them. The DNA for the CDR3 is TGCGCCAGCAGCCCCCCGGGACAAATGGGGACCTTC. Its protein is CASSPPGQMGTF.

This rearrangement joins TRBV2 to TRBJ2-7; possibly TRBD1 for D (5 bases). This CDR3 spans 14 amino acids. V was cut by 7 bases and J by 5 bases, with 18 bases left in between. CDR1 is SNHLY and CDR2 is FYNNEI in the germline V gene. In DNA, the CDR3 is TGTGCCAGCAAGTCCGAGATCAGGGCGAACGAGCAGTACTTC. This sequence encodes CASKSEIRANEQYF.

V is TRBV12-3 or TRBV12-4 and J is TRBJ2-2; a possible D gene is TRBD2 (6 bases). Trimming shortened V by 3 bases and J by 1 base, and 12 bases separated the two germline ends. CDR3 length equals 16 residues. CDR3 sequence reads: CASSFLLAENTGELFF. CDR3 nucleotides: TGTGCCAGCAGTTTTCTACTAGCAGAGAACACCGGGGAGCTGTTTTTT.

The V call is TRBV3-1, the J call TRBJ1-1, with D maybe TRBD1 (5 bases). The V gene lost 2 bases and the J gene lost 8 bases, with 12 bases spanning the gap. The CDR3 contains 13 residues. Germline values: CDR1 LGHDT, CDR2 YNNKEL (reference sequence). The CDR3 DNA reads as TGTGCCAGCAGCCAACTCGGGACGGGGGAAGCTTTCTTT. Its protein is CASSQLGTGEAFF.

This sequence joins TRBV12-3 or TRBV12-4 and TRBJ1-5; no definite D call. The CDR3 is 15 residues long. Trimming left V 6 bases short and J 3 bases short, with 15 bases between. This CDR3 reads CASSKTEVYNQPQHF. The DNA of the CDR3 is TGTGCCAGCAGCAAGACCGAGGTATACAATCAGCCCCAGCATTTT.

This CDR3 is CASSLWRGISGANVLTF. DNA for the CDR3: TGTGCCAGCAGCTTGTGGAGGGGGATCTCTGGGGCCAACGTCCTGACTTTC. The V call is TRBV5-4, the J call TRBJ2-6; D is possibly TRBD1 or TRBD2 (6 bases each). CDR3 size: 17 residues. The ends were cut back, 1 base at V and 0 bases at J, with 11 bases in the middle. CDR1 and CDR2 from the germline V gene are SGHNT and YYREEE (reference sequence).

This chain uses TRBV5-1 with TRBJ1-6; possible D gene TRBD1, 5 bases. The CDR3 sequence is 15 residues long. Trimming cost V 0 bases and J 4 bases, with 8 bases left between them. Germline CDR1 reads SGHRS; CDR2 reads YFSETQ. The CDR3 spells CASSLAGTYNSPLHF. The CDR3 DNA reads as TGCGCCAGCAGCTTGGCCGGGACTTATAATTCACCCCTCCACTTT.

This chain connects TRBV12-3 or TRBV12-4 to TRBJ1-1, with D perhaps TRBD1 (5 bases). With 6 bases removed from V and 3 bases from J, the gap between germline ends came to 17 bases. The CDR3 sequence is 15 residues long. The CDR3 protein is CASSPGAGLDTEAFF. The CDR3 DNA follows: TGTGCCAGCAGCCCCGGGGCAGGTTTGGACACTGAAGCTTTCTTT.